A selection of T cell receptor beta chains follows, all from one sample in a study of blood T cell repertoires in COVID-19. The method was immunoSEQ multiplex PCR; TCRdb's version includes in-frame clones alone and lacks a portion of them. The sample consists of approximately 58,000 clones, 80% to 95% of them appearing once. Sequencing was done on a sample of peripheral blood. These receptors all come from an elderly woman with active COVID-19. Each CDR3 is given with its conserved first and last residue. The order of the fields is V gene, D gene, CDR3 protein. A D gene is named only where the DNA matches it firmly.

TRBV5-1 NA CASSLTANTEAFF
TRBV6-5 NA CASSYSYRALDGYTF
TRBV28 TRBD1 CASSGTDNQPQHF
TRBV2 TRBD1 CASRSQGADTIYF
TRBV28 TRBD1 CASRTNDRGLDSPLHF
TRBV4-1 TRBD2 CASSQDTSGSSNPEQFF
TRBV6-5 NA CASEFIKASNNEQFF
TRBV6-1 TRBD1 CASSEAPGGQRSSYNSPLHF
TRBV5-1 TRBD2 CASSLEAGVREQYF
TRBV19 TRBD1 CASRPGTVPEKLFF
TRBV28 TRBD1 CASSFRGQYEQFF
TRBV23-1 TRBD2 CASRRLAGGPKENTQYF
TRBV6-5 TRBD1 CAIVRDRVNEQYF